These 10 T cell receptor beta chains originate from one sample sequenced in a study of blood T cell repertoires in COVID-19. Only in-frame clones appear in the TCRdb table, and some are missing; sequencing was by immunoSEQ multiplex PCR. The repertoire holds 450,000 to 500,000 clones, with around 90% as singletons. Sequencing input: PBMCs or T cells enriched from blood (not recorded which). The receptors were gathered from a woman aged 18 to 35 who had recovered from COVID-19.

V gene TRBV27 combines with J gene TRBJ2-5; tentatively, D is TRBD1 (6 bases). CDR1 and CDR2 (germline): MNHEY, SMNVEV (reference sequence). Trimming removed 0 bases at V and 5 bases at J, with 16 bases between. The CDR3 has 16 amino acids. Written as DNA, the CDR3 is TGTGCCAGCAGTTTATCCGACAGGAACAGTAGGGAGACCCAGTACTTC. Protein sequence: CASSLSDRNSRETQYF.

CDR3 DNA sequence: TGTGCCATCAGAGACTTGCAACCCACAGATACGCAGTATTTT. It yields the protein CAIRDLQPTDTQYF. The rearrangement uses TRBV10-3 and TRBJ2-3; D is unresolved. The germline V gene has CDR1 ENHRY and CDR2 SYGVKD. The CDR3 has 14 amino acids. V was pared by 6 bases and J by 2 bases, with 12 bases between.

The V gene is TRBV6-5, the J gene TRBJ1-5, with 10 bases lining up with TRBD1. The germline CDR1 and CDR2 sequences are MNHEY and SVGAGI. The V segment lost 2 bases and the J segment 9 bases; nucleotides outside the gene matches: 10. The CDR3 contains 16 residues. The CDR3 region has the DNA TGTGCCAGCAGTTACCGCAGGGGACAGGGGTCTTCGCCCCAGCATTTT. It is translated as CASSYRRGQGSSPQHF.

The rearrangement links TRBV18 to TRBJ1-6; 7 bases are shared with TRBD1. The J segment lost 7 bases and the V segment lost 6 bases, leaving 12 bases of the junction unmatched. This CDR3 has 16 amino acids. Per germline, CDR1 KGHSH and CDR2 LQKENI. The chain's CDR3 is CASSAGGEGGNSPLHF. CDR3 in DNA: TGTGCCAGCTCCGCCGGCGGTGAAGGGGGCAATTCACCCCTCCACTTT.

This chain connects TRBV5-5 to TRBJ2-2; TRBD1 agrees at 7 bases. Germline V gives CDR1 SGHKS, CDR2 YYEKEE (reference sequence). This CDR3 region has 15 residues. V shed 4 bases and J 6 bases; nucleotides not matched to a gene: 9. CDR3 residues: CASSLSTGVPGELFF. The CDR3 DNA reads TGTGCCAGCAGCCTTTCAACAGGGGTACCCGGGGAGCTGTTTTTT.

This clone showed up just once. This chain joins TRBV6-5 and TRBJ1-1; tentatively, D is TRBD1 (5 bases). V shed 8 bases and J shed 3 bases, with 10 bases lying between them. The CDR3 runs 12 residues. Germline CDR1 is MNHEY and CDR2 is SVGAGI. CDR3 DNA sequence: TGTGCCAGCTTCGGGGGTGACACTGAAGCTTTCTTT. It specifies CASFGGDTEAFF.

In this sample, this clone turned up a few times. The chain recombines TRBV11-2 with TRBJ1-2; D gene ambiguous. Trimming stripped 4 bases from V and 0 bases from J, with 18 bases between. The germline CDR1 and CDR2 sequences are SGHAT and FQNNGV. CDR3 length: 17 amino acids. The CDR3 sequence is CASSSVSRDTSNYGYTF. The CDR3 nucleotides are TGTGCCAGCAGCTCAGTAAGCCGTGACACTTCTAACTATGGCTACACCTTC.

This clone was seen more than once but under ten times. The chain joins TRBV7-9 to TRBJ1-2, with D unclear. CDR1 SEHNR and CDR2 FQNEAQ come from the germline V gene (reference sequence). CDR3 length equals 15 residues. V shed 4 bases and J shed 6 bases, with 18 bases lying between them. CDR3 in DNA: TGTGCCAGCAGCTCTCGTGGAAATAGCTTGAATGGCTACACCTTC. This codes for CASSSRGNSLNGYTF.

V is TRBV15 and J is TRBJ2-1; the match to TRBD1 covers 8 bases. The CDR3 runs to 16 residues. V lost 0 bases to trimming and J lost 7 bases; unmatched junction nucleotides: 8. The germline gives CDR1 LNHNV, CDR2 YYDKDF (reference sequence). The CDR3 spells CATSRDRAGGVNEQFF. The DNA for the CDR3 is TGTGCCACCAGCAGAGATAGGGCAGGGGGCGTAAATGAGCAGTTCTTC. The full variable domain, in which reference TRBV15 and TRBJ2-1 provide the parts outside the CDR3, is DAMVIQNPRYQVTQFGKPVTLSCSQTLNHNVMYWYQQKSSQAPKLLFHYYDKDFNNEADTPDNFQSRRPNTSFCFLDIRSPGLGDTAMYLCATSRDRAGGVNEQFFGPGTRLTVL.

Note on this clone: One end of the junction fails to match germline, which may point to a read error. V is TRBV7-6 and J is TRBJ2-3, with D perhaps TRBD2 (7 bases). The length of the CDR3 is 12 residues. The germline gives CDR1 SGHVS, CDR2 FNYEAQ. The CDR3 sequence is CASSVPGGAMDF. Written as DNA, the CDR3 is TGTGCCAGCAGCGTTCCTGGGGGGGCAATGGATTTT. The whole variable domain, remainder taken from reference TRBV7-6 and TRBJ2-3, is GAGVSQSPRYKVTKRGQDVALRCDPISGHVSLYWYRQALGQGPEFLTYFNYEAQQDKSGLPNDRFSAERPEGSISTLTIQRTEQRDSAMYRCASSVPGGAMDFGPGTRLTVL.